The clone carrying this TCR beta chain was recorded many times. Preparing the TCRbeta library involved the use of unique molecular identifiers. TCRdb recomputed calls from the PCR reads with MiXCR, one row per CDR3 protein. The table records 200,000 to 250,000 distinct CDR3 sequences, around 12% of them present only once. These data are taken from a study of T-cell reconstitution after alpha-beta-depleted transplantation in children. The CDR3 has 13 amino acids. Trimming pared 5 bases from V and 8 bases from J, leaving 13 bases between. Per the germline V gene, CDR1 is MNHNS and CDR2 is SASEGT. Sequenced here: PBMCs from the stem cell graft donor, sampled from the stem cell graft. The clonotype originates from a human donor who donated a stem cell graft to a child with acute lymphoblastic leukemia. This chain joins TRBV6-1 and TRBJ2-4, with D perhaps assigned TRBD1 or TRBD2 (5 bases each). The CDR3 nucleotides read TGTGCCAGCAGTCCAGCGGCAGGGCACATTCAGTACTTC. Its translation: CASSPAAGHIQYF.